The 25 T cell receptor beta chains presented below share a single source sample, sequenced in a study of blood T cell repertoires in COVID-19 (dated by TCRdb to the early 2020s). The method behind the library was the immunoSEQ multiplex PCR assay. As stored in TCRdb, this immuneACCESS dataset retains in-frame rearrangements with V and J assigned. A fraction of the clones does not appear; measured against another copy, unresolved V genes explain less than half of the discrepancy, and the remainder lacks a known reason. The sample includes around 200,000 clones, with roughly nine tenths observed a single time. The ten most abundant clones make up around 20% of the sample. The specimen was peripheral blood. The source of these receptors is a man aged 65-85 years with active or convalescent COVID-19.

The chain is built from TRBV29-1 and TRBJ1-1; 8 bases fit TRBD1. The germline CDR1 and CDR2 sequences are SQVTM and ANQGSEA. V gave up 2 bases and J gave up 5 bases; unmatched junction bases: 7. The CDR3 consists of 14 residues. The CDR3, as DNA: TGCAGCGTTGAAACCCGGGACAGGAATACTGAAGCTTTCTTT. Amino acids: CSVETRDRNTEAFF.

The chain employs TRBV24-1 and TRBJ1-1; D call uncertain. Deletions cut 7 bases from V and 1 base from J, with 12 bases between. The CDR3 has 14 amino acids. Germline V gene sequence: CDR1 KGHDR, CDR2 SFDVKD. Written as DNA, the CDR3 is TGTGCCACCAGGCCCGCGGGTGGGAACACTGAAGCTTTCTTT. Translated, it gives CATRPAGGNTEAFF.

The CDR3 nucleotides read TGTGCCAGCAGCGGGGGACAGGGGTTCGGTGAAGCTTTCTTT. This translates into CASSGGQGFGEAFF. The chain employs TRBV9 and TRBJ1-1; 10 nucleotides agree with TRBD1. This CDR3 has 14 amino acids. Germline V gene lookup returns CDR1 SGDLS and CDR2 YYNGEE. J lost 7 bases, V lost 3 bases, and 6 bases had no gene match.

The V gene is TRBV9, the J gene TRBJ1-6; perhaps TRBD1 as D (5 bases). CDR1 and CDR2 (germline): SGDLS, YYNGEE. This CDR3 is built from 16 residues. V was clipped by 3 bases and J by 0 bases, with 10 bases between them. CDR3 DNA: TGTGCCAGCAGCGCTACAGGAAGCTCCTATAATTCACCCCTCCACTTT. Translated: CASSATGSSYNSPLHF.

The rearrangement joins TRBV6-5 to TRBJ1-1, with unresolved D. The V gene lost 0 bases and the J gene lost 8 bases, with 10 bases spanning the gap. Germline assignment: CDR1 MNHEY and CDR2 SVGAGI. The CDR3 totals 13 residues. In nucleotides, the CDR3 is TGTGCCAGCAGTTACTCTTTGGCGACAGAAGCTTTCTTT. Its protein is CASSYSLATEAFF.

This chain links TRBV29-1 with TRBJ2-1; unclear D gene. The CDR3 has 14 amino acids. The germline V and J ends were trimmed by 1 base and 0 bases, with 7 bases remaining between them. Germline-derived CDR1 and CDR2 are SQVTM and ANQGSEA. This CDR3 reads CSVEGRSSYNEQFF. Written as DNA, the CDR3 is TGCAGCGTTGAAGGGCGGAGCTCCTACAATGAGCAGTTCTTC.

The rearrangement uses TRBV5-1 and TRBJ1-2, with a possible D match to TRBD1 (5 bases). CDR1 and CDR2 from the germline V gene are SGHRS and YFSETQ. This CDR3 is built from 15 residues. V gave up 0 bases and J gave up 4 bases, with 13 bases separating them. In DNA, the CDR3 is TGCGCCAGCAGCTTGGGGGCAGGGTACAGCTATGGCTACACCTTC. Translation gives CASSLGAGYSYGYTF.

The V gene is TRBV28, the J gene TRBJ1-5; D remains unclear. This CDR3 has 15 amino acids. V dropped 5 bases and J dropped 7 bases, with 18 bases sitting between them. Germline V lookup: CDR1 MDHEN, CDR2 SYDVKM. Written as DNA, the CDR3 is TGTGCCAGCAGTCCCGGAGCCCCCAGTGGCCAGCCCCAGCATTTT. This sequence encodes CASSPGAPSGQPQHF. Filled out from reference TRBV28 and TRBJ1-5, the complete variable domain reads DVKVTQSSRYLVKRTGEKVFLECVQDMDHENMFWYRQDPGLGLRLIYFSYDVKMKEKGDIPEGYSVSREKKERFSLILESASTNQTSMYLCASSPGAPSGQPQHFGDGTRLSIL.

V usage is TRBV9 and J usage is TRBJ2-5; TRBD2 matches at 10 bases. The germline CDR1 and CDR2 sequences are SGDLS and YYNGEE. CDR3 length equals 16 residues. Trimming removed 0 bases from V and 3 bases from J; junction bases left unmatched: 5. CDR3 DNA: TGTGCCAGCAGCGTAGGCCTAGCGGGGGTGGAAGAGACCCAGTACTTC. Translation gives CASSVGLAGVEETQYF.

The table lists this clone with a count of one. This chain uses TRBV19 with TRBJ2-2; the match to TRBD1 covers 7 bases. The CDR3 is 14 residues long. Per germline, CDR1 LNHDA and CDR2 SQIVND (reference sequence). The V segment lost 7 bases and the J segment 6 bases; nucleotides outside the gene matches: 8. This chain's CDR3 is CASKRQGAAGELFF. The CDR3 coding sequence is TGTGCCAGTAAGAGACAGGGAGCGGCCGGGGAGCTGTTTTTT. Variable domain in full (rest from reference TRBV19 and TRBJ2-2): DGGITQSPKYLFRKEGQNVTLSCEQNLNHDAMYWYRQDPGQGLRLIYYSQIVNDFQKGDIAEGYSVSREKKESFPLTVTSAQKNPTAFYLCASKRQGAAGELFFGEGSRLTVL.

J is TRBJ1-2 and V is TRBV2; D is perhaps TRBD1 (5 bases). CDR1 and CDR2 (germline): SNHLY, FYNNEI. V dropped 4 bases and J dropped 4 bases, with 25 bases sitting between them. This CDR3 has 18 amino acids. The CDR3 sequence: CASSGWVGQGGMSYGYTF. The CDR3 coding sequence is TGTGCCAGCAGTGGATGGGTTGGGCAGGGTGGAATGAGCTATGGCTACACCTTC.

The chain carries TRBV19 and TRBJ1-1; D uncertain. The germline gives CDR1 LNHDA, CDR2 SQIVND (reference sequence). The CDR3 length is 15 residues. Deletions cut 0 bases from V and 4 bases from J, with 12 bases between. The CDR3 bases are TGTGCCAGTAGTATAGATCCCAGCGGTGGCACTGAAGCTTTCTTT. Translated: CASSIDPSGGTEAFF.

This sequence joins TRBV5-1 and TRBJ2-3, with no clear D. From germline, CDR1 is SGHRS and CDR2 YFSETQ. Trimming took 7 bases from V and 4 from J, leaving 7 bases between them. This CDR3 has 11 residues. Here the CDR3 DNA reads TGCGCCAGCGCCCACTCAGATACGCAGTATTTT. Its protein product is CASAHSDTQYF.

The chain combines TRBV7-6 with TRBJ2-7; no reliable D call. V dropped 4 bases and J dropped 5 bases, with 9 bases sitting between them. This CDR3 is 12 amino acids long. Germline values: CDR1 SGHVS, CDR2 FNYEAQ. The CDR3 nucleotides read TGTGCCAGCAGCTCCCCCCCCGACGAGCAGTACTTC. The encoded protein is CASSSPPDEQYF.

This clone appeared once. This chain joins TRBV7-9 and TRBJ2-7; D possibly corresponds to TRBD2 (5 bases). Germline values: CDR1 SEHNR, CDR2 FQNEAQ (reference sequence). Trimming stripped 3 bases from V and 3 bases from J, with 9 bases between. The length of the CDR3 is 13 residues. This CDR3 is CASSLRGLYEQYF. The DNA for the CDR3 is TGTGCCAGCAGCTTGAGAGGACTCTACGAGCAGTACTTC.

This chain links TRBV29-1 with TRBJ1-1; 7 bases align to TRBD1. The germline V gene has CDR1 SQVTM and CDR2 ANQGSEA. Trimming cost V 5 bases and J 5 bases; bases outside gene matches: 11. The CDR3 extends over 14 amino acids. For the CDR3, the DNA is TGCAGCGTTAAGGAGACAGGGCCGGGGACTGAAGCTTTCTTT. Translating gives CSVKETGPGTEAFF. The variable domain in full, completed from reference TRBV29-1 and TRBJ1-1, reads SAVISQKPSRDICQRGTSLTIQCQVDSQVTMMFWYRQQPGQSLTLIATANQGSEATYESGFVIDKFPISRPNLTFSTLTVSNMSPEDSSIYLCSVKETGPGTEAFFGQGTRLTVV.

V usage is TRBV5-1 and J usage is TRBJ2-1; D possibly corresponds to TRBD1 (5 bases). This CDR3 region has 15 residues. Looked up from germline, CDR1 is SGHRS and CDR2 is YFSETQ. With 4 bases removed from V and 0 bases from J, the gap between germline ends came to 11 bases. Written as DNA, the CDR3 is TGCGCCAGCAGCGATCAGGGATTCTCCTACAATGAGCAGTTCTTC. Its protein is CASSDQGFSYNEQFF.

J is TRBJ2-7 and V is TRBV28, with TRBD2 identical over 13 bases. The germline gives CDR1 MDHEN, CDR2 SYDVKM. This CDR3 contains 16 residues. V lost 5 bases and J lost 3; bases outside the gene matches: 7. CDR3 loop: CASSHRGLAGFYEQYF. DNA of the CDR3: TGTGCCAGCAGTCACAGGGGACTAGCGGGATTCTACGAGCAGTACTTC.

The V and J genes are TRBV29-1 and TRBJ1-2; TRBD1 is a possible D gene (6 bases). The germline gives CDR1 SQVTM, CDR2 ANQGSEA. The length of the CDR3 is 12 residues. The V end lost 6 bases, the J end lost 5 bases, and 13 bases lay between the germline ends. The CDR3 is CSVQGQRYGYTF. For the CDR3, the DNA is TGCAGCGTCCAAGGACAGCGATATGGCTACACCTTC.

This clone came up once. The V call is TRBV19, the J call TRBJ2-4; 11 bases map to TRBD1. The ends lost 4 bases at V and 0 bases at J; junction bases unmatched: 8. From germline, CDR1 is LNHDA and CDR2 SQIVND (reference sequence). This CDR3 contains 18 residues. As DNA, the CDR3 is TGTGCCAGTAGTACGGGGACAGGGGGGCTTATAGCCAAAAACATTCAGTACTTC. Its protein is CASSTGTGGLIAKNIQYF.

The V call is TRBV19, the J call TRBJ1-6, with D perhaps matching TRBD1 (5 bases). The CDR3 contains 16 residues. Between the trimmed V and J ends, which lost 5 bases and 8 bases, there was a span of 19 bases. Germline CDR1 and CDR2: LNHDA and SQIVND (reference sequence). The CDR3 bases are TGTGCCAGTAGTCCCGGTTTCGGGAGGGGCCATTCACCCCTCCACTTT. It translates to CASSPGFGRGHSPLHF.

The rearrangement uses TRBV11-2 and TRBJ2-5; 8 bases map to TRBD2. V lost 3 bases, J lost 5 bases, and 5 bases stayed unmatched. This CDR3 is built from 14 residues. Germline CDR1 and CDR2: SGHAT and FQNNGV. The DNA of the CDR3 is TGTGCCAGCAGCTTCGGCGGGGGGACGGAGACCCAGTACTTC. This sequence encodes CASSFGGGTETQYF. The full variable domain, completed using reference TRBV11-2 and TRBJ2-5, is EAGVAQSPRYKIIEKRQSVAFWCNPISGHATLYWYQQILGQGPKLLIQFQNNGVVDDSQLPKDRFSAERLKGVDSTLKIQPAKLEDSAVYLCASSFGGGTETQYFGPGTRLLVL.

Worth noting for this clone: In the same sample, other DNA sequences code for this CDR3. V gene TRBV27 combines with J gene TRBJ1-1, with D possibly matching TRBD1 (5 bases). This CDR3 comprises 13 residues. Trimming took 5 bases from V and 1 from J, leaving 8 bases between them. The germline CDR1 and CDR2 sequences are MNHEY and SMNVEV (reference sequence). The CDR3 DNA sequence: TGTGCCAGCAGTCTCAGGGAGAACACTGAAGCTTTCTTT. Protein product: CASSLRENTEAFF.

This rearrangement joins TRBV19 to TRBJ1-5; no clear D. The CDR3 consists of 15 residues. From germline, CDR1 is LNHDA and CDR2 SQIVND (reference sequence). The germline V and J ends were trimmed by 1 base and 0 bases, with 7 bases remaining between them. CDR3 bases: TGTGCCAGTAGTATAGTGGGGAGTAGCAATCAGCCCCAGCATTTT. This gives the protein CASSIVGSSNQPQHF.

This chain uses TRBV5-1 with TRBJ1-2; 7 bases fit TRBD1. The CDR3 consists of 16 residues. Germline trimming cut 4 bases from V and 4 bases from J; bases unmatched to any gene: 13. Germline V gives CDR1 SGHRS, CDR2 YFSETQ. The CDR3 DNA reads TGCGCCAGCAGCCTGGGATGGCAGGGGGAATCCTATGGCTACACCTTC. Translated, it gives CASSLGWQGESYGYTF.